This TCR beta chain stems from a study of blood T cells in healthy people across ages. This clonotype was counted only a few times. A second PCR of roughly 7 to 11 cycles used a sample-barcoded 5' primer and a J-beta primer mix. TCRdb re-analysed the 5' RACE reads in MiXCR, keeping a single row per CDR3 protein. The sample yields about a million distinct CDR3 sequences, roughly 52% seen once. Material: blood. This sequence originates from a man between 25 and 39 years old in good health.

CDR3 DNA: TGCGCCAGCAGCTTTTCGGGCCAGGTCGGAGACCTAGCCAAAAACATTCAGTACTTC. This translates into CASSFSGQVGDLAKNIQYF. The chain links TRBV5-1 to TRBJ2-4; D remains unclear. V lost 2 bases and J lost 0, with 21 bases in between. The CDR3 length is 19 residues. From germline, CDR1 is SGHRS and CDR2 YFSETQ. The full variable domain, in which reference TRBV5-1 and TRBJ2-4 provide the parts outside the CDR3, is KAGVTQTPRYLIKTRGQQVTLSCSPISGHRSVSWYQQTPGQGLQFLFEYFSETQRNKGNFPGRFSGRQFSNSRSEMNVSTLELGDSALYLCASSFSGQVGDLAKNIQYFGAGTRLSVL.